This T cell receptor (beta chain) was retrieved from a study of graft-versus-host responses after intestinal transplantation. Study context: Recipients got multivisceral, liver-intestinal, or isolated intestinal transplants.

There are 11 residues in the CDR3. Germline V lookup: CDR1 SGHRS, CDR2 YFSETQ. V lost 1 base to trimming and J lost 5 bases, with 2 bases between them. The data were produced by immunoSEQ multiplex PCR, yet TCRdb's version contains in-frame clones alone and is incomplete. The data show around 7,400 clones, roughly 69% seen once. Notes on the study in general: GvH clones occurred in recipient marrow; some first appeared in ileum or blood. With peak circulating GvH clone levels came an association with early post-transplant HvG declines.

Graft samples were processed, releasing intraepithelial and lamina propria lymphocytes. A word on this clone: The antigen remains unidentified.

The input for sequencing was ileum tissue, taken about 230 days after intestinal transplantation. The clonotype was recovered from a human patient who received an intestinal transplant, so some T cells may come from the graft donor. This chain uses TRBV5-1 with TRBJ2-3; D ambiguous. The CDR3 DNA sequence: TGCGCCAGCAGCTTGAAAGATACGCAGTATTTT. It is translated as CASSLKDTQYF.